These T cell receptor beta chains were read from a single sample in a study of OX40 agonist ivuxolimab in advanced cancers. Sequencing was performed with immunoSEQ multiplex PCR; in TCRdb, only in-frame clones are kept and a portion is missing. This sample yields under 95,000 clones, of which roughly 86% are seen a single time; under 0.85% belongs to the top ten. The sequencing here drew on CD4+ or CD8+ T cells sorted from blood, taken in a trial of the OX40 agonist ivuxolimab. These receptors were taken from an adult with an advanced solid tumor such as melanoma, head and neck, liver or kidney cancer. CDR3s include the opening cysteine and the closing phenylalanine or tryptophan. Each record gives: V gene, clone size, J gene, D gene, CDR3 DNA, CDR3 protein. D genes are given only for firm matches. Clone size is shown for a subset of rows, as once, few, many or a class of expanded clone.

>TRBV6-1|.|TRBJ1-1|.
TGTGCCAGCATTACCACAGGGAACACTGAAGCTTTCTTT
CASITTGNTEAFF
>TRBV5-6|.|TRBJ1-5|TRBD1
TGTGCCAGCAGCTTGCGACAGGGGAAGAGCAATCAGCCCCAGCATTTT
CASSLRQGKSNQPQHF
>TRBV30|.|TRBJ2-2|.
TGTGCCTGGGCAACTCTAGGGACACTAAACACCGGGGAGCTGTTTTTT
CAWATLGTLNTGELFF
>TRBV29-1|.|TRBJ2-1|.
TGCAGCGTTGAAGGTCGGAACAATGAGCAGTTCTTC
CSVEGRNNEQFF
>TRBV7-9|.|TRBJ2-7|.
TGTGCCAGCAGCTTAGGACAGCAAGTCTACGAGCAGTACTTC
CASSLGQQVYEQYF
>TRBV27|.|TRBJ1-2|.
TGTGCCAGCAGGCCGGCAGGCGCTAACTATGGCTACACCTTC
CASRPAGANYGYTF
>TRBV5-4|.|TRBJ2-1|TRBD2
TGTGCCAGCAGCTTAGCGGGGGGGCGGTGGAATGAGCAGTTCTTC
CASSLAGGRWNEQFF
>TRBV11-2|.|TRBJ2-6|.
TGTGCCAGCAGCTTAGCGCCCCGCTCTGGGGCCAACGTCCTGACTTTC
CASSLAPRSGANVLTF
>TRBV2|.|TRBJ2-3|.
TGTGCCAGCAGTGTTGCGGGCTTTAGCACAGATACGCAGTATTTT
CASSVAGFSTDTQYF
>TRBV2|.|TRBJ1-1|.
TGTGCCAGCAGTGTGAGTACGGGGGTGTTTACTGAAGCTTTCTTT
CASSVSTGVFTEAFF
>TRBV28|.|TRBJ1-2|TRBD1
TGTGCCATTGAGGGGGCGCGTTACTATGGCTACACCTTC
CAIEGARYYGYTF
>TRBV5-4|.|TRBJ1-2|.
TGTGCCAGCAGCCGCCAGGTGACGGACTATGGCTACACCTTC
CASSRQVTDYGYTF
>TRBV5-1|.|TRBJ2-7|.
TGCGCCAGCAGCTCATCATTTGGTATCGAGCAGTACTTC
CASSSSFGIEQYF
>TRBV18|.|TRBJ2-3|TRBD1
TGTGCCAGCTCACCTCGACAGGGGAATACAGATACGCAGTATTTT
CASSPRQGNTDTQYF
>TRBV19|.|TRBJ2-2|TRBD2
TGTGCCAGTAGTATGATATCGGGAGGGGTTGCCGGGGAGCTGTTTTTT
CASSMISGGVAGELFF
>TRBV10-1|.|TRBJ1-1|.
TGCGCCAGCAAACCTGGGGGGCTCACTGAAGCTTTCTTT
CASKPGGLTEAFF
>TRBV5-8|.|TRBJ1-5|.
TGTGCCAGCAGCTTTTCGACAGGTAACGTTGGCAATCAGCCCCAGCATTTT
CASSFSTGNVGNQPQHF
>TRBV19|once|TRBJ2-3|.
TGTGCCAGTAGTAGGTCCACAGATACGCAGTATTTT
CASSRSTDTQYF
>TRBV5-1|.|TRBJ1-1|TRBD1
TGCGCCAGCAGCTCCGGGACAGCCACTGAAGCTTTCTTT
CASSSGTATEAFF
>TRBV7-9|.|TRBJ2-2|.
TGTGCCAGCAGCGACCGGGTGGCGAACACCGGGGAGCTGTTTTTT
CASSDRVANTGELFF
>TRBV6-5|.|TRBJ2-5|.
TGTGCCAGCACCCCCGGCAGGGGAGAGACCCAGTACTTC
CASTPGRGETQYF
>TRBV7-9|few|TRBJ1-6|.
TGTGCCAGCAGCTATAGCGGTACTTCACCCCTCCACTTT
CASSYSGTSPLHF
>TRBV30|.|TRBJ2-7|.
TGTGCCTGGGGATTACAGGCCGGAGGCTACGAGCAGTACTTC
CAWGLQAGGYEQYF
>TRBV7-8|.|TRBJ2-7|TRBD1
TGTGCCAGCAGCTCCCGGGACAGTCCCTACGAGCAGTACTTC
CASSSRDSPYEQYF
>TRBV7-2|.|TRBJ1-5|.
TGTGCCGGCAGCCTGGGGGACGACAATCAGCCCCAGCATTTT
CAGSLGDDNQPQHF
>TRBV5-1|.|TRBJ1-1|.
TGCGCCAGCAGCTTGGGGGACACTGAAGCTTTCTTT
CASSLGDTEAFF
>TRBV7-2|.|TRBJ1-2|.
TGTGCCAGTGGGACTAGGAGTTACTTT
CASGTRSYF
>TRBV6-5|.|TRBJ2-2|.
TGTGCCAGCAGGCGTTCCCTGGTGTCCGGGGAGCTGTTTTTT
CASRRSLVSGELFF
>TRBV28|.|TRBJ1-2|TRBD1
TGTGCCAGCAGCCTACAGGGGGCGGACTACACCTTC
CASSLQGADYTF
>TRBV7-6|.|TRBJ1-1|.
TGTGCCAGCAGCTTAACAAGGAGCACTGAAGCTTTCTTT
CASSLTRSTEAFF
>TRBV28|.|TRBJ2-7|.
TGTGCCAGCCGGGCCCAACAGAGCTCCTACGAGCAGTACTTC
CASRAQQSSYEQYF
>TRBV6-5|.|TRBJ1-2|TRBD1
TGTGCCAGCAGGGAACAGGGGGAACTTTATGGCTACACCTTC
CASREQGELYGYTF
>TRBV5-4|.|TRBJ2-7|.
TGTGCCAGCAGCTTACCCCCGACCGAGCAGTACTTC
CASSLPPTEQYF
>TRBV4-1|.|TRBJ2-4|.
TGCGCCAGCAGCCAGACGGACACGATCGCCAAAAACATTCAGTACTTC
CASSQTDTIAKNIQYF
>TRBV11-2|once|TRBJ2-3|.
TGTGCCAGCACCTTAGAGTCAAAAAGCACAGATACGCAGTATTTT
CASTLESKSTDTQYF
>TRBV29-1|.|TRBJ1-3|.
TGCAGCGTTGACCTAGGACAGCGCTCTGGAAACACCATATATTTT
CSVDLGQRSGNTIYF
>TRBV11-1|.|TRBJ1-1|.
TGTGCCAGCAGCTTAGGTCTCGAGATGAACACTGAAGCTTTCTTT
CASSLGLEMNTEAFF
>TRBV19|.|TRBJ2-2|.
TGTGCCAGTAATCCTACAGTAGCCGGGGAGCTGTTTTTT
CASNPTVAGELFF
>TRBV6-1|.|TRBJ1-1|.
TGTGCCAGCCAGCTGGGTGGGATAATGAACACTGAAGCTTTCTTT
CASQLGGIMNTEAFF
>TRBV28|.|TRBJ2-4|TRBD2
TGTGCCAGCTGGGGCGGGACTAGCGGGACCGGCATTCAGTACTTC
CASWGGTSGTGIQYF
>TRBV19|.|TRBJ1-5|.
TGTGCCAGTAGTATCGGTCCAGGAAACAATCAGCCCCAGCATTTT
CASSIGPGNNQPQHF
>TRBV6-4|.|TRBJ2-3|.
TGTGCCAGCAAACCCGCAGATACGCAGTATTTT
CASKPADTQYF
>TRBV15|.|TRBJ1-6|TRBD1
TGTGCCACCAGCAGAGAGGACAGGGGTAATTCACCCCTCCACTTT
CATSREDRGNSPLHF